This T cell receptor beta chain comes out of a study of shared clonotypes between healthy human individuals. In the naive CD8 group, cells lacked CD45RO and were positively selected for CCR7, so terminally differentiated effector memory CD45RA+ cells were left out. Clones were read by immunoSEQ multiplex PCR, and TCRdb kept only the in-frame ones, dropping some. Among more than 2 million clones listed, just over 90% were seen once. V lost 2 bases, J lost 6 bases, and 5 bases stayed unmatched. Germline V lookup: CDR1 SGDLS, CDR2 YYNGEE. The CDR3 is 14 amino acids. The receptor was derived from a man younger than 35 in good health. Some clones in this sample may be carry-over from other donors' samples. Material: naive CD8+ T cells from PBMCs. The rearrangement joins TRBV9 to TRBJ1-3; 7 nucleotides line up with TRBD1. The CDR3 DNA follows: TGTGCCAGCAGCGTCGACAGGGAGCAAAACACCATATATTTT. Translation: CASSVDREQNTIYF.